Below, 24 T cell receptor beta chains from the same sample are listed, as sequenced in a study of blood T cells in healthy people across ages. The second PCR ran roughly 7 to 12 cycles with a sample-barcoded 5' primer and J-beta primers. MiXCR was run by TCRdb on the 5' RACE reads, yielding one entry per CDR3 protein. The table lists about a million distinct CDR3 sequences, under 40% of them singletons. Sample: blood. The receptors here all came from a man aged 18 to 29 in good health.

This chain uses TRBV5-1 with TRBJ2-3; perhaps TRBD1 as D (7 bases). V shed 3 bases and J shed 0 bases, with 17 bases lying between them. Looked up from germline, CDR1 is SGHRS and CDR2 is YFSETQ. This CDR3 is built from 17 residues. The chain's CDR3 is CASSSASQGGSTDTQYF. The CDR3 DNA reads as TGCGCCAGCAGCTCAGCGTCGCAGGGGGGTAGCACAGATACGCAGTATTTT.

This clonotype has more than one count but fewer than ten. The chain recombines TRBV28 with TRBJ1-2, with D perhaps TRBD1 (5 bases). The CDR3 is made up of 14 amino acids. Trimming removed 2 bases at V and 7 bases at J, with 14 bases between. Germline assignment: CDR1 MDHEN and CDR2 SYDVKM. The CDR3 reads CASSLRLPGTGYTF. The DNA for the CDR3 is TGTGCCAGCAGTTTAAGATTGCCGGGGACTGGCTACACCTTC.

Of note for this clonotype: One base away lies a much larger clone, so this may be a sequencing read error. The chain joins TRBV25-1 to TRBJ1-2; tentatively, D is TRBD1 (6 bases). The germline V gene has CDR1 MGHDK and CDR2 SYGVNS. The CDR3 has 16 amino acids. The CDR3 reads CASSGIAGVENYGHTF. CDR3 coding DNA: TGTGCCAGCAGTGGGATAGCAGGGGTCGAAAACTATGGCCACACCTTC.

The CDR3 protein is CASSYQTSGDTPYEQYF. Here the CDR3 DNA reads TGTGCCAGCAGCTACCAGACTAGCGGGGATACTCCCTACGAGCAGTACTTC. The chain uses TRBV7-2 and TRBJ2-4, with 11 bases identical to TRBD2. The closer fit of TRBJ2-7 to the DNA end suggests the J call may be wrong. The CDR3 is 17 amino acids. Germline CDR1 and CDR2: SGHTA and FQGNSA.

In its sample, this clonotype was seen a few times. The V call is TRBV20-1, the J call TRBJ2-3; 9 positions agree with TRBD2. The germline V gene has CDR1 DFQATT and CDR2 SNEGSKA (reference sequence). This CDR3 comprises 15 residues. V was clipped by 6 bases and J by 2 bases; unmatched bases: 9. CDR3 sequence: CSAEPTSGHTDTQYF. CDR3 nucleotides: TGCAGTGCAGAACCGACTAGCGGACACACAGATACGCAGTATTTT.

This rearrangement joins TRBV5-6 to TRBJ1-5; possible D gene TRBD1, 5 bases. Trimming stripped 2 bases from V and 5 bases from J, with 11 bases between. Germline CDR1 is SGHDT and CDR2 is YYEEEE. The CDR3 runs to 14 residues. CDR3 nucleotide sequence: TGTGCCAGCAGCTTCGGACATGGGGATCAGCCCCAGCATTTT. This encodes CASSFGHGDQPQHF.

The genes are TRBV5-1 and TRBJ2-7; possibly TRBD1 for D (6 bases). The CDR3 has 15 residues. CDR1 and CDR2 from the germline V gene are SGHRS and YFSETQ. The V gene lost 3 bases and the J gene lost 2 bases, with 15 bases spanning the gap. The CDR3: CASSSYLTGAYEQYF. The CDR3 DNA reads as TGCGCCAGCAGCTCCTACCTGACAGGAGCCTACGAGCAGTACTTC.

The CDR3 here is CASSQVSVWETQYF. The CDR3 DNA reads as TGCGCCAGCAGCCAAGTATCCGTTTGGGAGACCCAGTACTTC. V is TRBV4-1 and J is TRBJ2-5; no clear D gene. V gave up 1 base and J gave up 5 bases, with 11 bases separating them. This CDR3 has 14 residues. CDR1 and CDR2 (germline): MGHRA, YSYEKL.

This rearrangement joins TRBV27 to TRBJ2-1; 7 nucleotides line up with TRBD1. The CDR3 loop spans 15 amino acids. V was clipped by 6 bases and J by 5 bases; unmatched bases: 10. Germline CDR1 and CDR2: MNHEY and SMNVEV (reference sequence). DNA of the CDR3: TGTGCCAGCAGACCACCGGGACAGTACGACAATGAGCAGTTCTTC. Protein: CASRPPGQYDNEQFF.

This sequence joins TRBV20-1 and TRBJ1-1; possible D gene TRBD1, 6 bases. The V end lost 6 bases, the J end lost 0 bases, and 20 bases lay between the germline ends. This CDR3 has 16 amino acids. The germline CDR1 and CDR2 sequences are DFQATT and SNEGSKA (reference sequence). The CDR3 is CSAPDSNLPLNTEAFF. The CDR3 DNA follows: TGCAGTGCCCCGGACAGTAACCTCCCCTTGAACACTGAAGCTTTCTTT.

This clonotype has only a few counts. CDR3 sequence (DNA): TGTGCCACCAGTGATTGGACGTCGGGTACGCAGTATTTT. Translated, it gives CATSDWTSGTQYF. The J gene is TRBJ2-3, the V gene TRBV24-1; D not certain. Germline CDR1 and CDR2: KGHDR and SFDVKD. The CDR3 is 13 residues long. Trimming shortened V by 2 bases and J by 8 bases, and 10 bases separated the two germline ends.

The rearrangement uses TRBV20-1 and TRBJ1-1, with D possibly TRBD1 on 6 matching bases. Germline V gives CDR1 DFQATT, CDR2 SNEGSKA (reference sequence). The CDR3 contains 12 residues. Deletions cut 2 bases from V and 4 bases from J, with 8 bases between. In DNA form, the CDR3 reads TGCAGTGCTAGACAGGGGACCACTGAAGCTTTCTTT. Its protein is CSARQGTTEAFF.

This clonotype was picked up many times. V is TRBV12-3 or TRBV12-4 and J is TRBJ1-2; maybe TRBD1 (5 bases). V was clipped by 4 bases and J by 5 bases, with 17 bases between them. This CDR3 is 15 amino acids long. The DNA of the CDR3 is TGTGCCAGCAGTTCCCCTGGGCAGGGAATATATGGCTACACCTTC. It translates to CASSSPGQGIYGYTF.

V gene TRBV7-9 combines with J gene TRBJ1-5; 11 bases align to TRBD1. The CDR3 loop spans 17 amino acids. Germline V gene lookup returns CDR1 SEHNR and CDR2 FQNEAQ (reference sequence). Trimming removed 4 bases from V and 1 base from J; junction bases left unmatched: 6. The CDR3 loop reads CASSSGTGGISNQPQHF. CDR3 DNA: TGTGCCAGCAGCTCCGGGACAGGGGGAATAAGCAATCAGCCCCAGCATTTT.

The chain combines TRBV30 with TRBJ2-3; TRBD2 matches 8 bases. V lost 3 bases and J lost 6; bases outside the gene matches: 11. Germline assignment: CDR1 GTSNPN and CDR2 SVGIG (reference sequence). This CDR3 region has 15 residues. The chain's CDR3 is CAWSPNGGARDTQYF. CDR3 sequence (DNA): TGTGCCTGGAGCCCCAACGGGGGGGCCCGGGATACGCAGTATTTT.

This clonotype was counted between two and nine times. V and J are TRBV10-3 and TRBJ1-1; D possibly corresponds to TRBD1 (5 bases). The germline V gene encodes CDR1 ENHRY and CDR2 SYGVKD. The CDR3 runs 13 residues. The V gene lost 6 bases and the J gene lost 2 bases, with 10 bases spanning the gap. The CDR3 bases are TGTGCCATCAGGGGGGAGGCAAACACTGAAGCTTTCTTT. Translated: CAIRGEANTEAFF.

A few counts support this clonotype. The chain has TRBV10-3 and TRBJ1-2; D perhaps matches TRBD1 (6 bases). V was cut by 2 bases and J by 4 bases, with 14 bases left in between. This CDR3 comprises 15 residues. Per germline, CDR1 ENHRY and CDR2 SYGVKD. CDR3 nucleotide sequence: TGTGCCATCAGTGAGGCCGGGACAAGGATCTATGGCTACACCTTC. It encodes CAISEAGTRIYGYTF.

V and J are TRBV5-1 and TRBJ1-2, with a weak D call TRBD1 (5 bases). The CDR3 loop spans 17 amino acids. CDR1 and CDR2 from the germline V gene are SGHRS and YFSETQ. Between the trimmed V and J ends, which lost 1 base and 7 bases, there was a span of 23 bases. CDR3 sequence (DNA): TGCGCCAGCAGCTTGATCGGAGGGACGGATTCTGACTGTGGCTACACCTTC. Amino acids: CASSLIGGTDSDCGYTF. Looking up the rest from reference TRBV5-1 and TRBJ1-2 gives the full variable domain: KAGVTQTPRYLIKTRGQQVTLSCSPISGHRSVSWYQQTPGQGLQFLFEYFSETQRNKGNFPGRFSGRQFSNSRSEMNVSTLELGDSALYLCASSLIGGTDSDCGYTFGSGTRLTVV.

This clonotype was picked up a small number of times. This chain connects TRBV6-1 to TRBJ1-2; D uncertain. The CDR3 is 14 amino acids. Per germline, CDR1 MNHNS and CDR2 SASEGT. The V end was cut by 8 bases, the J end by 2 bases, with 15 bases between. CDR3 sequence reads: CASRERVLNYGYTF. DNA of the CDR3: TGTGCCAGCCGGGAGAGGGTACTAAACTATGGCTACACCTTC.

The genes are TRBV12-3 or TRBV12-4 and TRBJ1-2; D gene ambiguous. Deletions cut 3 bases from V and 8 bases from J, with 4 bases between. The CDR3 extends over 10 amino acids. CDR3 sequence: CASSFEGYTF. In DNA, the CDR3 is TGTGCCAGCAGTTTTGAGGGCTACACCTTC.

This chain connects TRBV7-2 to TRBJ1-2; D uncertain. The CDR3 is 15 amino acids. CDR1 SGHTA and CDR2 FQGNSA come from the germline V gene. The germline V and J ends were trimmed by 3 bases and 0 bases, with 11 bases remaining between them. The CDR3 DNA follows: TGTGCCAGCAGCTTTGGACCGAGCGCTAACTATGGCTACACCTTC. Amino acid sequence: CASSFGPSANYGYTF. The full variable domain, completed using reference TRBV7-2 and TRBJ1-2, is GAGVSQSPSNKVTEKGKDVELRCDPISGHTALYWYRQSLGQGLEFLIYFQGNSAPDKSGLPSDRFSAERTGGSVSTLTIQRTQQEDSAVYLCASSFGPSANYGYTFGSGTRLTVV.

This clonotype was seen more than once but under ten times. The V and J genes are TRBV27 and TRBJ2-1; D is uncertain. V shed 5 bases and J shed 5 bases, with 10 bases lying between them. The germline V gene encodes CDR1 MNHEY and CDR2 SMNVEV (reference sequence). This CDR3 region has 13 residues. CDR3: CASSDRRNNEQFF. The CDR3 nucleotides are TGTGCCAGCAGTGACCGGCGGAACAATGAGCAGTTCTTC.

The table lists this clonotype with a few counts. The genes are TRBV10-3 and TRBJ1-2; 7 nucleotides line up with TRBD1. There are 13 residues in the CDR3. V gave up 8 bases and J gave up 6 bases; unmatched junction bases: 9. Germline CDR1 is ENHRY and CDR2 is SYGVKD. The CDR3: CAIRRTGLDGYTF. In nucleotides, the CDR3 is TGTGCCATCCGACGGACAGGTCTCGATGGCTACACCTTC.

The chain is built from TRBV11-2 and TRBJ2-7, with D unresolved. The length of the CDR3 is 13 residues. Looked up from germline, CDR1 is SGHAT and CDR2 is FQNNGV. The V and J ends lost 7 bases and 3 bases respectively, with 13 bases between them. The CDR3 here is CASNKVGSYEQYF. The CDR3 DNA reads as TGTGCCAGCAACAAAGTAGGAAGCTACGAGCAGTACTTC.